The clone carrying this TCR beta chain was recorded once. The data derive from a study of T cell responses to AZD1222 COVID-19 vaccine. V was shortened by 3 bases and J by 5 bases, with 6 bases between the two germline ends. The CDR3 loop spans 12 amino acids. Germline lookup yields CDR1 SEHNR and CDR2 FQNEAQ (reference sequence). Assay used: immunoSEQ multiplex PCR; TCRdb lists only in-frame clones, some missing. The sample contains more than 75,000 clones, around nine tenths of which appear only once. This TCR was recovered from an adult who received the AZD1222 COVID-19 vaccine. The material sequenced was peripheral blood, taken 28 days after the second AZD1222 dose. V usage is TRBV7-9 and J usage is TRBJ2-3; no reliable D call. CDR3 nucleotides: TGTGCCAGCAGCTTGGATATAGATACGCAGTATTTT. Protein product: CASSLDIDTQYF. Full variable domain (remainder filled in from reference TRBV7-9 and TRBJ2-3): DTGVSQNPRHKITKRGQNVTFRCDPISEHNRLYWYRQTLGQGPEFLTYFQNEAQLEKSRLLSDRFSAERPKGSFSTLEIQRTEQGDSAMYLCASSLDIDTQYFGPGTRLTVL.